This TCR beta chain was observed in a study of cytomegalovirus exposure and HLA in healthy donors (dated by TCRdb to the late 2010s). Regarding the study in general: A later analysis indicated that the roughly 120 validation repertoires were generated on the platform also employed for the 700 or so repertoires of the first cohort. Besides the first cohort of hundreds of subjects, a separate validation cohort made up of about 120 different subjects was used. The study aimed to test whether cataloging public T cell receptors could reveal signatures of past pathogen exposure. To predict cytomegalovirus infection status, the study combined high-throughput TCR immunosequencing, statistical association of individual TCRs with disease status, and machine learning. What the study reported, not specific to this receptor: In both the original and validation cohorts, the classifier was reported to diagnose cytomegalovirus status with high specificity and sensitivity. A later analysis found that TCRs clustered in the first cohort also tended to co-occur in the 120 validation repertoires, with 94% of cluster scores above 0. Across donors, most TCR sequences were observed very rarely, whereas some public TCRs were present in many individuals. Three of the identified cytomegalovirus-associated TCR beta chains were confirmed in vitro to be specific for cytomegalovirus antigens. It was suggested by the authors that the approach could potentially be generalized to other disease states and immunological phenotypes. In the study, 164 TCR beta chains were listed as associated with cytomegalovirus. A later analysis had no HLA typing for the validation cohort, so co-occurrence there was scored across all 120 or so repertoires.

Separate from the roughly 660-subject first cohort, the validation cohort of about 110 subjects was the group to which the donors belonged. Library construction relied on the immunoSEQ multiplex PCR assay. The original methods were these. A statistical classification framework was built to diagnose cytomegalovirus status from the catalog of TCR beta chain sequences. TCRdb's version of the immuneACCESS table is confined to in-frame rearrangements and falls short of the full clone set. An unresolved V gene accounts for under half of the shortfall where checked; the remainder is of unknown origin. That table furnishes V, J and clone size, whereas the DNA furnished D and trimming. This sample is represented by some 150,000 clones; approximately 86% of them were singletons. The ten largest account for less than 3.5% of the sample. Trimming removed 6 bases from V and 5 bases from J; the gene matches leave 9 bases unexplained. As encoded in the germline V gene, CDR1 is SQVTM while CDR2 is ANQGSEA. Taken from cysteine to phenylalanine, the CDR3 has 13 residues. The only DNA kept is the CDR3, 39 bases in frame from the first base.

To note about this clone: Its antigen is not yet known. The sample holds no much larger clone one base away, and base qualities are not on file.

The sequence was obtained from a man in his late teens or twenties in good health and CMV-seropositive. Sequencing was performed on PBMCs. The chain links TRBV29-1 with TRBJ1-1, and TRBD1 aligns with 7 junction nucleotides. The base sequence is TGCAGCGTCTTAATACAGGGGAGGACTGAAGCTTTCTTT. Translated, this is CSVLIQGRTEAFF.